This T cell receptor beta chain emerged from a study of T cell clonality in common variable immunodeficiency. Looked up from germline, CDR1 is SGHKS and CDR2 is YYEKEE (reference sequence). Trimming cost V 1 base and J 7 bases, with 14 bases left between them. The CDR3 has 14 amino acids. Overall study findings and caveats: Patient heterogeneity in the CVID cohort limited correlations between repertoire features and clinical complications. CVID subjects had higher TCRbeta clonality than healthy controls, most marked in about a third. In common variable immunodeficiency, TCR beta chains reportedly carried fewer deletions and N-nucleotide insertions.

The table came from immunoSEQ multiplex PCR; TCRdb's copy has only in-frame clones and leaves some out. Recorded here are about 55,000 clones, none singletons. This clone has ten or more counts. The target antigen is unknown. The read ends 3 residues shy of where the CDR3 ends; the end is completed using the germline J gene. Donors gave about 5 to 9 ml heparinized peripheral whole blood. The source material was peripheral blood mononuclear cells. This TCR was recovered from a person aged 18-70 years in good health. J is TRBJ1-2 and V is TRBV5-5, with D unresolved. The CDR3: CASSLWDGRGGYTF. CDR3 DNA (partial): TGTGCCAGCAGCTTGTGGGATGGTCGGGGTGGC.